This TCR beta chain emerged from a study of OX40 agonist ivuxolimab in advanced cancers. Points from the study as a whole: Normalized T-cell clonal expansion was also low in a subset of nonresponders.

Points on this clone: The antigen is undetermined.

Blood got drawn at baseline, again on cycle 4 day 1, and then on cycle 7 day 1. The CDR3 is 13 residues long. Germline assignment: CDR1 SGDLS and CDR2 YYNGEE. V shed 3 bases, J shed 5 bases, and the junction held 4 bases outside the gene matches. Sequenced by immunoSEQ multiplex PCR; TCRdb stores in-frame clones only, minus some. Here the sample spans more than 80,000 clones, about 90% being singletons. This clonotype originated in an adult with an advanced solid tumor such as melanoma, head and neck, liver or kidney cancer. The V and J genes are TRBV9 and TRBJ1-1; 7 bases fit TRBD1. Here the sequenced sample was CD4+ or CD8+ T cells sorted from blood, taken in a trial of the OX40 agonist ivuxolimab. The CDR3 here is CASSARGLTEAFF. The CDR3, as DNA: TGTGCCAGCAGCGCCAGGGGGTTGACTGAAGCTTTCTTT.